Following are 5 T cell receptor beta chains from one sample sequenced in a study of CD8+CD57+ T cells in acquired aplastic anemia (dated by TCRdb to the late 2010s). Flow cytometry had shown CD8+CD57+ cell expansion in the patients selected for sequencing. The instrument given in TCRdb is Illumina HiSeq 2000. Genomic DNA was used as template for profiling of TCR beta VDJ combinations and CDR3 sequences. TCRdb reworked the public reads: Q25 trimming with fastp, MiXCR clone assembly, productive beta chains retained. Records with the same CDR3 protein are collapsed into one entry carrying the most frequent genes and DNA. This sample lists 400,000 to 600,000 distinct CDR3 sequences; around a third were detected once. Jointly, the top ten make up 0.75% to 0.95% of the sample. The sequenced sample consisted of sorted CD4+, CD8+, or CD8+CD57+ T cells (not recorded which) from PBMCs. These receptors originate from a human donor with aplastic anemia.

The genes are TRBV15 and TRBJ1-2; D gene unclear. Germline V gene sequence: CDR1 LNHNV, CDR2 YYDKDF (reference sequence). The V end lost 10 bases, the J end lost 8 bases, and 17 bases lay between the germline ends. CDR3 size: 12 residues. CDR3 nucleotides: TGTGCCAGCAGTCAAACCAAGGGAGGCTACACCTTC. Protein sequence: CASSQTKGGYTF. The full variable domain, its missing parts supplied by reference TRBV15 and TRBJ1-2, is DAMVIQNPRYQVTQFGKPVTLSCSQTLNHNVMYWYQQKSSQAPKLLFHYYDKDFNNEADTPDNFQSRRPNTSFCFLDIRSPGLGDTAMYLCASSQTKGGYTFGSGTRLTVV.

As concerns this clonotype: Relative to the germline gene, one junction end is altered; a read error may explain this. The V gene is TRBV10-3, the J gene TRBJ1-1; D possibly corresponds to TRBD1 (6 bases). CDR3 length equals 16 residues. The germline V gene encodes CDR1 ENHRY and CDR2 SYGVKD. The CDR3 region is CASSYLRQAANTEAFF. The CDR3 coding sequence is TGTGCCAGCAGTTACTTAAGACAGGCCGCGAACACTGAAGCTTTCTTT.

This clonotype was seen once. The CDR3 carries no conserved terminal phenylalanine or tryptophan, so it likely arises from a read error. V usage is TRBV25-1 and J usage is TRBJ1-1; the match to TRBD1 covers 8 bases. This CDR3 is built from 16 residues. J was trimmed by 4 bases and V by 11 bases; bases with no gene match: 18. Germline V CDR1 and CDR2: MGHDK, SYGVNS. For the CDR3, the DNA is TGTGCCTGGAGTGTACGCGGCAGGGGGCGCGGCACTGAAGCTTTCCTT. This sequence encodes CAWSVRGRGRGTEAFL.

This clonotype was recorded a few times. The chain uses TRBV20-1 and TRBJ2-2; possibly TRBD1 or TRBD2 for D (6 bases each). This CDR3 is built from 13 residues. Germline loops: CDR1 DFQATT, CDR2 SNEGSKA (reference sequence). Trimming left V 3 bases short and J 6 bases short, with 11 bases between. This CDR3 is CSASGGLSGELFF. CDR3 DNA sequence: TGCAGTGCTAGCGGGGGCCTCTCCGGGGAGCTGTTTTTT.

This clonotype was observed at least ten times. CDR3 nucleotide sequence: TGTGCCAGTAGTGTACCCCAGGGGTGGGGCACTGAAGCTTTCTTT. Translating gives CASSVPQGWGTEAFF. The V gene is TRBV19, the J gene TRBJ1-1; a possible D gene is TRBD1 (6 bases). The germline V gene has CDR1 LNHDA and CDR2 SQIVND (reference sequence). The V and J ends lost 5 bases and 4 bases respectively, with 17 bases between them. The CDR3 has 15 residues.